The source of this TCR beta chain is a study of CD8+ T cells in alopecia areata. Sorted populations comprised CD4+ and CD8+ T cells obtained from PBMCs. The ends were cut back, 2 bases at V and 8 bases at J, with 12 bases in the middle. The CDR3 is 12 amino acids. In germline, CDR1 is GTSNPN, CDR2 SVGIG (reference sequence). As the sequencing template, cDNA was produced by extracting RNA and reverse transcribing it. Here immunoSEQ multiplex PCR was the method, and the copy in TCRdb shows in-frame clones only, minus some. The sample records more than 90,000 clones, roughly 66% being singletons. The V and J genes are TRBV30 and TRBJ1-2, with D possibly being TRBD1 (6 bases). This clonotype was obtained from a human donor in good health. Sample: CD4+ T cells sorted from blood. The CDR3 reads CAWSPDQGGYTF. As DNA, the CDR3 is TGTGCCTGGAGTCCCGATCAGGGGGGCTACACCTTC.